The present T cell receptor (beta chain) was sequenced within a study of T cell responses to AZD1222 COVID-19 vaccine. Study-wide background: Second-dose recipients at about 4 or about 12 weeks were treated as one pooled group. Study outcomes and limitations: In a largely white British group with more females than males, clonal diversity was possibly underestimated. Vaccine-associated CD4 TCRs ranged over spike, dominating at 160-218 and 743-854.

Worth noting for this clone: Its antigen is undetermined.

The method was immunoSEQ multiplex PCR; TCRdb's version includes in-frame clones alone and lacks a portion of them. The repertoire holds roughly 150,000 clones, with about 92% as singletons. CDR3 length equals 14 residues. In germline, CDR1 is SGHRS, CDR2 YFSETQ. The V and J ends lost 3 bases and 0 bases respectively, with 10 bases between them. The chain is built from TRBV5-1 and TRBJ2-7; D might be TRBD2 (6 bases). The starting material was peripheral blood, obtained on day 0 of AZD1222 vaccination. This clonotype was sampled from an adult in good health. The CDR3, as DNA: TGCGCCAGCAGCTCGGAGGGAACCTCCTACGAGCAGTACTTC. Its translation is CASSSEGTSYEQYF.